This entry lists 19 T cell receptor beta chains sequenced from one sample in a study of CD8 T cells in ankylosing spondylitis. TCRdb independently ran MiXCR on the 5' RACE reads; one entry per CDR3 protein. The sample has 200,000 to 300,000 distinct CDR3 sequences; about 24% are singletons. Sequenced input: blood, either unsorted or a sorted T cell fraction (not recorded which). These receptor sequences come from a male donor with ankylosing spondylitis or in good health (not recorded which).

This clonotype was observed a few times. The chain has TRBV7-9 and TRBJ2-3; no clear D gene. The CDR3 runs to 14 residues. The germline V gene encodes CDR1 SEHNR and CDR2 FQNEAQ (reference sequence). The V end lost 6 bases, the J end lost 3 bases, and 13 bases lay between the germline ends. CDR3 loop: CASRHPSETDTQYF. As DNA, the CDR3 is TGTGCCAGCAGACACCCGAGCGAAACAGATACGCAGTATTTT.

This clonotype was recorded a few times. The chain couples TRBV6-5 to TRBJ2-1; tentative D call: TRBD1 (6 bases). The CDR3 is made up of 12 amino acids. Trimming pared 2 bases from V and 7 bases from J, leaving 6 bases between. The germline V gene encodes CDR1 MNHEY and CDR2 SVGAGI. This chain's CDR3 is CASSYRGNEQFF. The CDR3, as DNA: TGTGCCAGCAGTTACAGGGGGAATGAGCAGTTCTTC.

This clonotype has more than one count but fewer than ten. J is TRBJ2-3 and V is TRBV24-1; the D gene is possibly TRBD1 (5 bases). Trimming removed 4 bases at V and 1 base at J, with 14 bases between. This CDR3 has 16 amino acids. Germline V lookup: CDR1 KGHDR, CDR2 SFDVKD. The CDR3 sequence: CATSDRTQRGTDTQYF. CDR3 sequence (DNA): TGTGCCACCAGTGACCGGACACAGCGAGGCACAGATACGCAGTATTTT.

This chain joins TRBV25-1 and TRBJ2-1; D unresolved. CDR1 and CDR2 from the germline V gene are MGHDK and SYGVNS. The V gene lost 3 bases and the J gene lost 6 bases, with 15 bases spanning the gap. CDR3 length: 15 residues. The CDR3, as DNA: TGTGCCAGCAGTGACCCTAGGGCAGCCGTCAATGAGCAGTTCTTC. This sequence encodes CASSDPRAAVNEQFF.

In its sample, this clonotype was seen a few times. This rearrangement joins TRBV7-6 to TRBJ2-7; D assignment may be TRBD1 or TRBD2 (5 bases each). The CDR3 loop spans 14 amino acids. CDR1 SGHVS and CDR2 FNYEAQ come from the germline V gene. The V end lost 5 bases, the J end lost 7 bases, and 18 bases lay between the germline ends. The CDR3 sequence: CASSPISGGWEQYF. The CDR3 coding sequence is TGTGCCAGCAGCCCAATCAGTGGGGGATGGGAGCAGTACTTC. Together with reference TRBV7-6 and TRBJ2-7, the CDR3 gives the full variable domain: GAGVSQSPRYKVTKRGQDVALRCDPISGHVSLYWYRQALGQGPEFLTYFNYEAQQDKSGLPNDRFSAERPEGSISTLTIQRTEQRDSAMYRCASSPISGGWEQYFGPGTRLTVT.

This chain links TRBV23-1 with TRBJ2-3, with D perhaps given as TRBD1 or TRBD2 (6 bases each). Being an ORF, TRBV23-1 has a function that is uncertain. This CDR3 spans 16 amino acids. The ends were cut back, 3 bases at V and 3 bases at J, with 16 bases in the middle. CDR3 sequence: CASSHPLGGRTDTQYF. The CDR3 nucleotides read TGCGCCAGCAGTCACCCCCTTGGGGGGCGGACAGATACGCAGTATTTT.

The J gene is TRBJ2-3, the V gene TRBV24-1; a possible D gene is TRBD1 (5 bases). V was trimmed by 4 bases and J by 2 bases, leaving 15 bases between them. The CDR3 is 16 amino acids. Germline values: CDR1 KGHDR, CDR2 SFDVKD. In DNA, the CDR3 is TGTGCCACCAGTGACCCGTCGACAGAACTCACAGATACGCAGTATTTT. This translates into CATSDPSTELTDTQYF.

The sample holds many counts of this clonotype. CDR3 sequence: CASSYSPGAGIPYEQYF. The CDR3 region has the DNA TGTGCCAGCAGTTACTCCCCAGGAGCGGGGATCCCCTACGAGCAGTACTTC. This rearrangement joins TRBV6-5 to TRBJ2-7, with 7 bases lining up with TRBD2. V dropped 0 bases and J dropped 2; count of bases not matched to a gene: 10. The CDR3 has 17 amino acids. Germline assignment: CDR1 MNHEY and CDR2 SVGAGI.

This clonotype has a count of ten or more. The chain couples TRBV20-1 to TRBJ2-5; 7 nucleotides line up with TRBD2. This CDR3 contains 14 residues. V dropped 5 bases and J dropped 3; count of bases not matched to a gene: 9. The germline gives CDR1 DFQATT, CDR2 SNEGSKA (reference sequence). The CDR3 sequence: CSAPRSSGEETQYF. Written as DNA, the CDR3 is TGCAGTGCTCCGCGTTCAAGCGGGGAAGAGACCCAGTACTTC.

This clonotype was seen repeatedly, ten times or more. CDR3 protein: CASSQTGPYEQYF. CDR3 DNA sequence: TGTGCCAGCAGCCAGACCGGGCCCTACGAGCAGTACTTC. V is TRBV3-1 and J is TRBJ2-7; unclear D gene. Germline assignment: CDR1 LGHDT and CDR2 YNNKEL (reference sequence). This CDR3 has 13 amino acids. V dropped 3 bases and J dropped 2 bases, with 8 bases sitting between them.

The V and J genes are TRBV10-3 and TRBJ1-2; no reliable D call. Germline V gives CDR1 ENHRY, CDR2 SYGVKD. V was cut by 11 bases and J by 7 bases, with 17 bases left in between. The CDR3 spans 12 residues. CDR3 coding DNA: TGTGCCTTGAAGTCAGGAACGGGTGGCTACACCTTC. This gives the protein CALKSGTGGYTF.

This clonotype occurred many times. The rearrangement links TRBV6-1 to TRBJ2-3; D uncertain. The germline CDR1 and CDR2 sequences are MNHNS and SASEGT. The CDR3 is 17 residues long. V was clipped by 2 bases and J by 0 bases, with 15 bases between them. In nucleotides, the CDR3 is TGTGCCAGCAGTGAAAGAGTCCAACCAGCTAGCACAGATACGCAGTATTTT. It is translated as CASSERVQPASTDTQYF.

J is TRBJ2-3 and V is TRBV18; TRBD1 might be the D (6 bases). The CDR3 spans 13 residues. From germline, CDR1 is KGHSH and CDR2 LQKENI. The germline V and J ends were trimmed by 5 bases and 6 bases, with 12 bases remaining between them. In DNA form, the CDR3 reads TGTGCCAGCTCAGTAACAGGGACCGATACGCAGTATTTT. Encoded protein: CASSVTGTDTQYF.

This clonotype was observed a few times. This sequence joins TRBV5-5 and TRBJ2-1; the D call may be TRBD1 or TRBD2 (5 bases each). The germline gives CDR1 SGHKS, CDR2 YYEKEE (reference sequence). Trimming cost V 4 bases and J 3 bases, with 14 bases left between them. The CDR3 contains 15 residues. As DNA, the CDR3 is TGTGCCAGCAGCCCCGGGGCGAGCTACTACAATGAGCAGTTCTTC. The encoded protein is CASSPGASYYNEQFF.

This clonotype turned up a few times. The V gene is TRBV4-1, the J gene TRBJ2-3; 9 bases are a match to TRBD2. From germline, CDR1 is MGHRA and CDR2 YSYEKL. The CDR3 is 14 residues long. The junction had 4 bases not matched to a gene; V was cut back by 4 bases and J by 5 bases. The CDR3, as DNA: TGCGCCAGCAGCCCATGGCGGGGGGGAGATACGCAGTATTTT. Translated, it gives CASSPWRGGDTQYF.

The chain has TRBV29-1 and TRBJ2-6; a possible D gene is TRBD1 (6 bases). Germline CDR1 reads SQVTM; CDR2 reads ANQGSEA. Trimming cost V 4 bases and J 0 bases, with 13 bases left between them. The CDR3 spans 16 residues. The CDR3 sequence: CSVVLLDSSGANVLTF. In DNA form, the CDR3 reads TGCAGCGTTGTCTTGCTGGACAGCTCTGGGGCCAACGTCCTGACTTTC. The full variable domain, rest sourced from reference TRBV29-1 and TRBJ2-6, is SAVISQKPSRDICQRGTSLTIQCQVDSQVTMMFWYRQQPGQSLTLIATANQGSEATYESGFVIDKFPISRPNLTFSTLTVSNMSPEDSSIYLCSVVLLDSSGANVLTFGAGSRLTVL.

This clonotype appeared many times. CDR3 amino acids: CATSGVGFDSNQPQHF. As DNA, the CDR3 is TGTGCCACCTCCGGAGTTGGTTTCGATAGCAATCAGCCCCAGCATTTT. V is TRBV2 and J is TRBJ1-5, with unresolved D. The V gene lost 10 bases and the J gene lost 0 bases, with 19 bases spanning the gap. There are 16 residues in the CDR3. Germline V gene lookup returns CDR1 SNHLY and CDR2 FYNNEI.

This clonotype was recorded only once. The chain employs TRBV29-1 and TRBJ2-3; D not certain. The germline CDR1 and CDR2 sequences are SQVTM and ANQGSEA. The CDR3 loop spans 13 amino acids. Trimming shortened V by 5 bases and J by 5 bases, and 14 bases separated the two germline ends. This CDR3 is CSVSPKLRDTQYF. DNA of the CDR3: TGCAGCGTTTCGCCTAAACTTCGAGATACGCAGTATTTT.

This chain uses TRBV6-9 with TRBJ1-6, with D perhaps TRBD1 (5 bases). Per germline, CDR1 MNHGY and CDR2 SVAAGI. The V gene lost 7 bases and the J gene lost 3 bases, with 16 bases spanning the gap. The CDR3 length is 16 residues. CDR3 sequence: CASTLGARGYNSPLHF. Written as DNA, the CDR3 is TGTGCCAGCACCCTAGGGGCGAGAGGCTATAATTCACCCCTCCACTTT.